The 7 T cell receptor beta chains below all came from one sample that was sequenced in a study of blood T cell repertoires in COVID-19 (dated by TCRdb to 2019 to 2021). The library came from the immunoSEQ multiplex PCR assay. Drawn from immuneACCESS, this table holds only the in-frame rearrangements with V and J called that TCRdb kept. Clones are partly lost; checked studies trace under half to an unresolved V gene and leave the rest unexplained. The sample yields about 150,000 clones; 75% to 85% were counted once. Together, the top ten hold 9.8% of the sample. Sequenced sample: peripheral blood. The receptors were sampled from a woman aged 45-65 years with acute or convalescent COVID-19.

The CDR3 DNA reads TGTGCCATCAGTTCACAGGGAAATGAGCAGTTCTTC. Amino acids: CAISSQGNEQFF. This sequence joins TRBV10-3 and TRBJ2-1, with D perhaps matching TRBD1 (6 bases). Germline loops: CDR1 ENHRY, CDR2 SYGVKD. The CDR3 is made up of 12 amino acids. The V and J ends lost 5 bases and 7 bases respectively, with 9 bases between them.

The V and J genes are TRBV5-6 and TRBJ2-7; TRBD2 agrees at 8 bases. The CDR3 length is 16 residues. The germline gives CDR1 SGHDT, CDR2 YYEEEE. V shed 1 base, J shed 1 base, and the junction held 7 bases outside the gene matches. CDR3 coding DNA: TGTGCCAGCAGCTTGACCGCCGGGACTAGTTCCTACGAGCAGTACTTC. Its protein product is CASSLTAGTSSYEQYF.

The chain combines TRBV19 with TRBJ2-4, with 7 bases fitting TRBD2. CDR3 length: 16 residues. Trimming removed 4 bases from V and 3 bases from J; junction bases left unmatched: 9. Germline values: CDR1 LNHDA, CDR2 SQIVND (reference sequence). CDR3 sequence reads: CASSTERGGVKNIQYF. CDR3 nucleotide sequence: TGTGCCAGTAGTACGGAGCGGGGAGGAGTCAAAAACATTCAGTACTTC.

The chain is built from TRBV6-2 or TRBV6-3 and TRBJ2-1; 7 nucleotides line up with TRBD1. The CDR3 contains 19 residues. J lost 0 bases, V lost 2 bases, and 13 bases had no gene match. CDR1 and CDR2 (germline): MNHEY, SVGEGT. CDR3 nucleotide sequence: TGTGCCAGCAGTTACCCGGGACAGATATACACGAGCTCCTACAATGAGCAGTTCTTC. Its translation: CASSYPGQIYTSSYNEQFF.

The V and J genes are TRBV7-3 and TRBJ2-5, with TRBD1 as a possible D gene (6 bases). The length of the CDR3 is 13 residues. Germline-derived CDR1 and CDR2 are SGHTA and FQGTGA. V shed 5 bases and J shed 5 bases, with 12 bases lying between them. CDR3 amino acids: CASSPGQTETQYF. CDR3 in DNA: TGTGCCAGCAGCCCGGGACAAACGGAGACCCAGTACTTC.

The chain combines TRBV30 with TRBJ2-1, with TRBD2 matching over 14 bases. V was clipped by 2 bases and J by 9 bases; unmatched bases: 6. The germline V gene encodes CDR1 GTSNPN and CDR2 SVGIG (reference sequence). The CDR3 is 15 residues long. The CDR3 reads CAWSRAGLAGVEQFF. In DNA, the CDR3 is TGTGCCTGGAGTCGCGCGGGACTAGCGGGGGTTGAGCAGTTCTTC.

The chain employs TRBV5-1 and TRBJ1-1; TRBD1 might be the D (5 bases). With 4 bases removed from V and 0 bases from J, the gap between germline ends came to 10 bases. The CDR3 loop spans 14 amino acids. Germline loops: CDR1 SGHRS, CDR2 YFSETQ. The CDR3 reads CASSPLTVNTEAFF. The DNA for the CDR3 is TGCGCCAGCAGCCCATTGACAGTGAACACTGAAGCTTTCTTT.